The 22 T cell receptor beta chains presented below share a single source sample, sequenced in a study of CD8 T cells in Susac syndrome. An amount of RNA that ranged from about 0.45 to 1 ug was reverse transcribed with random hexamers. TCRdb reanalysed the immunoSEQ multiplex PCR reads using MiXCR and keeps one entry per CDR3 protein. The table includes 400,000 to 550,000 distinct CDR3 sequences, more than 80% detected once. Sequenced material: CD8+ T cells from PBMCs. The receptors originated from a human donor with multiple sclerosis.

DNA of the CDR3: TGCGCCAGCAGCCTGGGACAGGGCCCAACGCGCTATGGCTACACCTTC. This encodes CASSLGQGPTRYGYTF. This rearrangement joins TRBV5-1 to TRBJ1-2, with 9 nucleotides matching TRBD1. In germline, CDR1 is SGHRS, CDR2 YFSETQ. The CDR3 length is 16 residues. With 4 bases clipped from V and 4 bases from J, the junction kept 11 bases outside the gene matches.

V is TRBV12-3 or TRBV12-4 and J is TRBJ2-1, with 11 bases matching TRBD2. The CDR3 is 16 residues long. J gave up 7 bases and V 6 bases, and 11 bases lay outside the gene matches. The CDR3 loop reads CASRTISGGAENEQFF. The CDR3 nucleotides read TGTGCCAGCAGAACCATTAGCGGGGGGGCGGAGAATGAGCAGTTCTTC.

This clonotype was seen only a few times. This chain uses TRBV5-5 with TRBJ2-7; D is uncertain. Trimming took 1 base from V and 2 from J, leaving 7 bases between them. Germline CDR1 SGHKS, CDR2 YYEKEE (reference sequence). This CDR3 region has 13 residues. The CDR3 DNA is TGTGCCAGCAGCTTGACGGCCACCTACGAGCAGTACTTC. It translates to CASSLTATYEQYF.

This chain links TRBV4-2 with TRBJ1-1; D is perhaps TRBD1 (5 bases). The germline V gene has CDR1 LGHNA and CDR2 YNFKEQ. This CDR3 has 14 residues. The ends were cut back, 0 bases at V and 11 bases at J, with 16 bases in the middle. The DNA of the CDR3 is TGTGCCAGCAGCCAAGAGGGGGAATGGGAGGGCGCTTTCTTT. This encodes CASSQEGEWEGAFF.

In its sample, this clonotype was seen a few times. The CDR3 nucleotides read TGTGCCAGCAGTTATGGTCTGTACGAGCAGTACTTC. Amino acid sequence: CASSYGLYEQYF. The gene calls are TRBV12-3 or TRBV12-4 and TRBJ2-7; D remains ambiguous. The ends were cut back, 4 bases at V and 4 bases at J, with 8 bases in the middle. The CDR3 totals 12 residues.

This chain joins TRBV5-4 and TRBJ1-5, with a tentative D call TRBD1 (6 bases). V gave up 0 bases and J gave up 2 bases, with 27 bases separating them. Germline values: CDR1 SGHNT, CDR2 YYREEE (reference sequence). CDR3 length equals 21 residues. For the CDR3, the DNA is TGTGCCAGCAGCTTGGGGGTGGGTCACGCGGACAGACGACAGGGCAATCAGCCCCAGCATTTT. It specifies CASSLGVGHADRRQGNQPQHF.

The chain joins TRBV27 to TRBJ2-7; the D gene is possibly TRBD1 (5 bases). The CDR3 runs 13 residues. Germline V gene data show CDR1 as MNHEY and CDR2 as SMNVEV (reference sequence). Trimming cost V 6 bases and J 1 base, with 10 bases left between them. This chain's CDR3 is CASRQTESYEQYF. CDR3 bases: TGTGCCAGCAGGCAGACAGAATCCTACGAGCAGTACTTC.

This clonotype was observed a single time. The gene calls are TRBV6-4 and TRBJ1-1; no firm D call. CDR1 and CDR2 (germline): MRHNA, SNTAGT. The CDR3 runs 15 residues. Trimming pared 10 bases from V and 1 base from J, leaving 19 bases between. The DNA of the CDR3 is TGTGCCACCCAGATAGACCACAACAGGAACACTGAAGCTTTCTTT. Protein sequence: CATQIDHNRNTEAFF.

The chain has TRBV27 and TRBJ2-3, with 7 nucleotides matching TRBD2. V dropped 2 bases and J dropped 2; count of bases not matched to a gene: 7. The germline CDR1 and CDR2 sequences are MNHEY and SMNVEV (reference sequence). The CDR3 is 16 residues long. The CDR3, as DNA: TGTGCCAGCAGTTTACTCGGTAGCGGGTACACAGATACGCAGTATTTT. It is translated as CASSLLGSGYTDTQYF.

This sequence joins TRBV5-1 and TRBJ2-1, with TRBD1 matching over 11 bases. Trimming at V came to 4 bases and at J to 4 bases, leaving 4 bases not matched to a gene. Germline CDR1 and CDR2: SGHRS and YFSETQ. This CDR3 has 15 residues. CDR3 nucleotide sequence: TGCGCCAGCAGCCTGGGACAGGGGGAATACAATGAGCAGTTCTTC. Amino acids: CASSLGQGEYNEQFF.

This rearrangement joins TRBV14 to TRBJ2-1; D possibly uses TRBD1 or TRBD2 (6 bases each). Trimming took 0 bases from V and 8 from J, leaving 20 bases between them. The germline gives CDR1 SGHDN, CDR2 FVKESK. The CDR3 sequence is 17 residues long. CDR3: CASSQEPRGVREYEQFF. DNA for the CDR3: TGTGCCAGCAGCCAAGAACCAAGGGGGGTCCGGGAATATGAGCAGTTCTTC.

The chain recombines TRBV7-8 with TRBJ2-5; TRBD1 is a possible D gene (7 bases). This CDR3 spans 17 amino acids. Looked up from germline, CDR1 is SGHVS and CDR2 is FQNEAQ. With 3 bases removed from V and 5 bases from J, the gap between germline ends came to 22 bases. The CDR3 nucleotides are TGTGCCAGCAGCTTGGAGGGACAGAAGAACGAATGGGAGACCCAGTACTTC. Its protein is CASSLEGQKNEWETQYF.

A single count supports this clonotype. In DNA, the CDR3 is TGTGCCAGCAGTGATGACAGGTTGGGCTCCTACGAGCAGTACTTC. Its translation is CASSDDRLGSYEQYF. The genes are TRBV2 and TRBJ2-7, with D maybe TRBD1 (6 bases). CDR1 SNHLY and CDR2 FYNNEI come from the germline V gene. Trimming pared 3 bases from V and 0 bases from J, leaving 12 bases between. CDR3 length: 15 residues.

Here the CDR3 reads CASSIGGGWTEAFF. CDR3 bases: TGTGCCAGCAGTATCGGGGGTGGGTGGACTGAAGCTTTCTTT. The V gene is TRBV5-5, the J gene TRBJ1-1, with D possibly being TRBD1 (5 bases). Looked up from germline, CDR1 is SGHKS and CDR2 is YYEKEE (reference sequence). Trimming stripped 5 bases from V and 5 bases from J, with 16 bases between. This CDR3 is 14 amino acids long. The full variable domain, its missing parts supplied by reference TRBV5-5 and TRBJ1-1, is DAGVTQSPTHLIKTRGQQVTLRCSPISGHKSVSWYQQVLGQGPQFIFQYYEKEERGRGNFPDRFSARQFPNYSSELNVNALLLGDSALYLCASSIGGGWTEAFFGQGTRLTVV.

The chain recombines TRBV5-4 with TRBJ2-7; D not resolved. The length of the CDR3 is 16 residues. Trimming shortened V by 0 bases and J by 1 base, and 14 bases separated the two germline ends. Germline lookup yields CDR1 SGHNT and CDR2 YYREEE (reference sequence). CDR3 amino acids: CASSLDGVYMSYEQYF. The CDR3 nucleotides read TGTGCCAGCAGCTTGGATGGGGTGTATATGTCCTACGAGCAGTACTTC.

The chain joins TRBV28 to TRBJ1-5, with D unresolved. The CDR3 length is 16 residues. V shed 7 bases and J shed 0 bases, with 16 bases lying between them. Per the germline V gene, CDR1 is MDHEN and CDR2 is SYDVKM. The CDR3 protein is CASTWAQDFSNQPQHF. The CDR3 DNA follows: TGTGCCAGCACGTGGGCCCAGGACTTTAGCAATCAGCCCCAGCATTTT. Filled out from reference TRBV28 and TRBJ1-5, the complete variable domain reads DVKVTQSSRYLVKRTGEKVFLECVQDMDHENMFWYRQDPGLGLRLIYFSYDVKMKEKGDIPEGYSVSREKKERFSLILESASTNQTSMYLCASTWAQDFSNQPQHFGDGTRLSIL.

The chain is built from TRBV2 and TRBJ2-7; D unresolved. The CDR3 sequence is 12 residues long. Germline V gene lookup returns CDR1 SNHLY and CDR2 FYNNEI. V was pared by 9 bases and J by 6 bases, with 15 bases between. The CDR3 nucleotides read TGTGCCAGTGCCCCTCCCCGGAGCGAGCAGTACTTC. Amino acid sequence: CASAPPRSEQYF.

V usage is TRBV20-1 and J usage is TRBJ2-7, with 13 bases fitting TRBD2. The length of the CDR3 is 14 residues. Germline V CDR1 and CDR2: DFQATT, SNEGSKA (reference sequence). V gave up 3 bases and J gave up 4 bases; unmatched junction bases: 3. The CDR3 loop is CSARGTSGEYEQYF. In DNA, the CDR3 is TGCAGTGCTAGGGGGACTAGCGGGGAGTACGAGCAGTACTTC.

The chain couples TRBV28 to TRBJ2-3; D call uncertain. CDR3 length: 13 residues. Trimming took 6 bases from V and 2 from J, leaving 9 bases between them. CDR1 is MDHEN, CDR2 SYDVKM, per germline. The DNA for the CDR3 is TGTGCCAGCAGCCAACGAGTCACAGATACGCAGTATTTT. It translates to CASSQRVTDTQYF. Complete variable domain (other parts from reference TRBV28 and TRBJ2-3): DVKVTQSSRYLVKRTGEKVFLECVQDMDHENMFWYRQDPGLGLRLIYFSYDVKMKEKGDIPEGYSVSREKKERFSLILESASTNQTSMYLCASSQRVTDTQYFGPGTRLTVL.

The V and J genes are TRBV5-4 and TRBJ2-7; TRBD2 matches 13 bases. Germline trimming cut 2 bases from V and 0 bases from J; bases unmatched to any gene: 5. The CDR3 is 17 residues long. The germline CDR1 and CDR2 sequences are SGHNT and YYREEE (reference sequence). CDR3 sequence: CASSLMGTSGNSYEQYF. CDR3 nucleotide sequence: TGTGCCAGCAGCTTAATGGGGACTAGCGGGAACTCCTACGAGCAGTACTTC.

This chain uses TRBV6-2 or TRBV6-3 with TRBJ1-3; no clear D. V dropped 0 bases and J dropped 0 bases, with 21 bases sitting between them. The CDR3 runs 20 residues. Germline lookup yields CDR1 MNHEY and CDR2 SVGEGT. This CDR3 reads CASSYSEAPTLEDSGNTIYF. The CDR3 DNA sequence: TGTGCCAGCAGTTACTCCGAAGCCCCCACGTTGGAAGACTCTGGAAACACCATATATTTT.

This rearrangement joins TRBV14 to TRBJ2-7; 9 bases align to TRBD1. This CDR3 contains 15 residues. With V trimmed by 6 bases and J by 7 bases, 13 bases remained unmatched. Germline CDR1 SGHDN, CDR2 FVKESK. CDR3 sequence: CASRRTGQGPEEQYF. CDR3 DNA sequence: TGTGCCAGCAGGCGTACGGGACAGGGCCCTGAAGAGCAGTACTTC.